These T cell receptor beta chains were read from a single sample in a study of cytomegalovirus exposure and HLA in healthy donors. Measured with immunoSEQ multiplex PCR; TCRdb has only the in-frame clones, and not every one. There are about 140,000 clones in the sample; about nine tenths occur only once, and about 2.7% lies in the top ten. The sample comprised PBMCs. These receptors were taken from a man between 18 and 35 years old in good health and CMV-seronegative. The CDR3 runs from the conserved cysteine through the conserved F or W. The order of the fields is clone size, V gene, D gene, J gene, CDR3 protein, CDR3 DNA. The D gene is left open where the match is weak. The listing skips clone size in some rows; elsewhere it reads once, few, many or a size class.

NA	TRBV7-9	NA	TRBJ2-2	CASSLGGAGPRPGELFF	TGTGCCAGCAGCTTAGGCGGTGCGGGCCCAAGACCCGGGGAGCTGTTTTTT
NA	TRBV4-1	NA	TRBJ2-7	CASSHNYEQYF	TGTGCCAGCAGCCATAACTATGAGCAGTACTTC
NA	TRBV9	TRBD1	TRBJ1-1	CASSARGQGGEAFF	TGTGCCAGCAGCGCCCGGGGACAGGGTGGAGAAGCTTTCTTT
NA	TRBV6-5	TRBD1	TRBJ1-1	CASSYSDRASAFF	TGTGCCAGCAGTTATTCGGACAGGGCCTCGGCTTTCTTT
NA	TRBV6-6	TRBD2	TRBJ2-1	CASRGGESRKNEQFF	TGTGCCAGCAGGGGGGGGGAGTCCCGGAAGAATGAGCAGTTCTTC
NA	TRBV5-1	NA	TRBJ1-1	CASSLRGPGGISEAFF	TGCGCCAGCAGTCTCCGGGGCCCCGGCGGGATATCTGAAGCTTTCTTT
NA	TRBV9	NA	TRBJ1-4	CASSVEGRTNEKLFF	TGTGCCAGCAGCGTAGAAGGGAGAACTAATGAAAAACTGTTTTTT
NA	TRBV18	TRBD1	TRBJ1-2	CASSPGTDRYGYTF	TGTGCCAGCTCACCGGGGACAGATCGATATGGCTACACCTTC
NA	TRBV5-6	TRBD1	TRBJ1-1	CASSLDGAGGLLGTEAFF	TGTGCCAGCAGCTTGGACGGGGCAGGGGGCTTACTGGGGACTGAAGCTTTCTTT
NA	TRBV19	TRBD1	TRBJ1-6	CASSQQGGVGSPLHF	TGTGCCAGTAGTCAACAGGGGGGGGTGGGTTCACCCCTCCACTTT
NA	TRBV2	TRBD1	TRBJ2-7	CASSSGTGVYEQYF	TGTGCCAGCAGTTCCGGGACAGGGGTCTACGAGCAGTACTTC
once	TRBV5-1	TRBD1	TRBJ2-3	CASSPGTETDTQYF	TGCGCCAGCAGCCCAGGGACAGAAACAGATACGCAGTATTTT
NA	TRBV28	NA	TRBJ2-7	CASSSPGGPFEQYF	TGTGCCAGCAGCAGCCCGGGGGGCCCCTTCGAGCAGTACTTC
NA	TRBV5-6	TRBD1	TRBJ1-6	CASSFIRRGQGANQSPLHF	TGTGCCAGCAGCTTTATCCGGCGTGGACAGGGGGCGAATCAGTCACCCCTCCACTTT
NA	TRBV29-1	NA	TRBJ1-2	CSAIGGTEYGYTF	TGCAGCGCTATTGGAGGGACGGAATATGGCTACACCTTC
once	TRBV6-5	NA	TRBJ2-2	CASSLQGRLFF	TGTGCCAGCAGTTTACAGGGTCGGCTGTTTTTT
once	TRBV2	NA	TRBJ2-1	CARTRTNEQFF	TGTGCCAGAACTAGGACCAATGAGCAGTTCTTC
NA	TRBV5-1	TRBD2	TRBJ2-7	CASSLQGAGLAGEQYF	TGCGCCAGCAGCCTACAAGGTGCGGGACTAGCGGGAGAGCAGTACTTC
NA	TRBV5-1	TRBD1	TRBJ2-6	CASSSGQGASFSGANVLTF	TGCGCCAGCAGCTCCGGACAGGGGGCGAGCTTTTCTGGGGCCAACGTCCTGACTTTC
NA	TRBV27	TRBD2	TRBJ2-1	CASTQGVAGDNEQFF	TGTGCCAGCACCCAGGGGGTAGCGGGAGACAATGAGCAGTTCTTC
NA	TRBV5-5	TRBD1	TRBJ2-3	CASSPGQGDTDTQYF	TGTGCCAGCAGCCCGGGACAGGGCGACACAGATACGCAGTATTTT
NA	TRBV7-9	NA	TRBJ2-7	CASSLRRTSSYEQYF	TGTGCCAGCAGCCTTCGGAGGACCAGCTCCTACGAGCAGTACTTC
NA	TRBV10-3	TRBD2	TRBJ2-3	CAISDSTSGRTDTQYF	TGTGCCATCAGTGACTCGACTAGCGGGCGCACAGATACGCAGTATTTT
NA	TRBV5-6	TRBD1	TRBJ1-3	CASSVHDRDPREPIYF	TGTGCCAGCAGCGTACACGACAGGGACCCGAGGGAACCCATATATTTT
NA	TRBV5-6	TRBD2	TRBJ2-2	CAAAELAGGRYTGELFF	TGTGCCGCAGCCGAGCTAGCGGGAGGGAGGTACACCGGGGAGCTGTTTTTT
NA	TRBV27	NA	TRBJ2-1	CASSLPGAEQFF	TGTGCCAGCAGTCTTCCGGGAGCTGAGCAGTTCTTC
NA	TRBV25-1	TRBD1	TRBJ2-5	CASKFRDSQETQYF	TGTGCCAGCAAATTCCGGGACAGCCAAGAGACCCAGTACTTC
NA	TRBV19	NA	TRBJ2-1	CASGPRASEEFF	TGTGCCTCCGGACCCAGGGCGAGTGAGGAGTTCTTC
NA	TRBV27	NA	TRBJ2-7	CASRTYLRDSDSEQYF	TGTGCCAGCAGGACTTACCTCCGCGACAGTGACTCCGAGCAGTACTTC
few	TRBV15	TRBD1	TRBJ2-7	CATSRVRQGAHEQYF	TGTGCCACCAGCAGAGTGCGGCAGGGGGCACACGAGCAGTACTTC
NA	TRBV18	NA	TRBJ1-5	CASSPSRLLQTLNQPQHF	TGTGCCAGCTCACCATCGAGGCTACTGCAAACCCTCAATCAGCCCCAGCATTTT
NA	TRBV19	NA	TRBJ1-1	CASSASSGVNGEAFF	TGTGCCAGTAGCGCCTCCTCGGGGGTGAACGGGGAAGCTTTCTTT
NA	TRBV29-1	TRBD1	TRBJ2-3	CSVAGTGGWTDTQYF	TGCAGCGTTGCCGGGACAGGGGGTTGGACAGATACGCAGTATTTT